The 17 T cell receptor beta chains listed next were all sequenced from one sample in a study of cytomegalovirus exposure and HLA in healthy donors. PCR was performed using 60 Vbeta and 13 Jbeta primers. Repertoires were generated with immunoSEQ multiplex PCR, while TCRdb's copy carries only in-frame clones and drops some. The sample lists under 200,000 clones, around 80% seen once, with 1% in the top ten. Source material: PBMCs. These receptors were collected from a woman in her forties or fifties in good health and CMV-seropositive.

Here the CDR3 reads CASSLDQGQGYQPQHF. The DNA for the CDR3 is TGTGCCAGCAGCTTAGACCAAGGACAGGGGTATCAGCCCCAGCATTTT. The chain links TRBV7-8 to TRBJ1-5; TRBD1 matches 9 bases. CDR1 SGHVS and CDR2 FQNEAQ come from the germline V gene. The CDR3 sequence is 16 residues long. Trimming at V came to 1 base and at J to 5 bases, leaving 6 bases not matched to a gene. Based on the CDR3 plus reference TRBV7-8 and TRBJ1-5, the full variable domain is GAGVSQSPRYKVAKRGQDVALRCDPISGHVSLFWYQQALGQGPEFLTYFQNEAQLDKSGLPSDRFFAERPEGSVSTLKIQRTQQEDSAVYLCASSLDQGQGYQPQHFGDGTRLSIL.

V is TRBV27 and J is TRBJ2-3, with TRBD2 matching over 16 bases. Germline CDR1 MNHEY, CDR2 SMNVEV (reference sequence). CDR3 length equals 17 residues. The junction had 7 bases not matched to a gene; V was cut back by 3 bases and J by 7 bases. CDR3 DNA: TGTGCCAGCAGTTTGAAGGGACTAGCGGGAGGGCTTAATACGCAGTATTTT. It translates to CASSLKGLAGGLNTQYF.

The J gene is TRBJ2-1, the V gene TRBV2; perhaps TRBD1 as D (6 bases). Germline V gives CDR1 SNHLY, CDR2 FYNNEI. The CDR3 length is 15 residues. V lost 5 bases and J lost 3, with 14 bases in between. In DNA, the CDR3 is TGTGCCAGCAGTTATCAGGGGCTCGACTACAATGAGCAGTTCTTC. Translated: CASSYQGLDYNEQFF. The whole variable domain, remainder taken from reference TRBV2 and TRBJ2-1, is EPEVTQTPSHQVTQMGQEVILRCVPISNHLYFYWYRQILGQKVEFLVSFYNNEISEKSEIFDDQFSVERPDGSNFTLKIRSTKLEDSAMYFCASSYQGLDYNEQFFGPGTRLTVL.

On this clone: The same CDR3 also results from other DNA sequences found in this sample. The rearrangement links TRBV9 to TRBJ2-7; 10 bases are a match to TRBD1. J lost 4 bases, V lost 2 bases, and 3 bases had no gene match. This CDR3 has 14 amino acids. Germline V gene data show CDR1 as SGDLS and CDR2 as YYNGEE. The CDR3 here is CASSVGTGAYEQYF. CDR3 coding DNA: TGTGCCAGCAGCGTGGGGACAGGGGCTTACGAGCAGTACTTC. Full variable domain (missing parts from reference TRBV9 and TRBJ2-7): DSGVTQTPKHLITATGQRVTLRCSPRSGDLSVYWYQQSLDQGLQFLIQYYNGEERAKGNILERFSAQQFPDLHSELNLSSLELGDSALYFCASSVGTGAYEQYFGPGTRLTVT.

This chain joins TRBV11-1 and TRBJ2-4; TRBD1 matches at 7 bases. V shed 1 base and J 6 bases; nucleotides not matched to a gene: 9. The CDR3 has 16 residues. Germline V gene lookup returns CDR1 SGHAT and CDR2 FQDESV (reference sequence). CDR3: CASSLDRGRARNIQYF. The CDR3 coding sequence is TGTGCCAGCAGCTTAGACAGGGGCAGAGCACGAAACATTCAGTACTTC.

V and J are TRBV14 and TRBJ2-7, with D hard to call. The germline gives CDR1 SGHDN, CDR2 FVKESK. The ends were cut back, 4 bases at V and 6 bases at J, with 7 bases in the middle. CDR3 length equals 11 residues. The CDR3 loop is CASSPYLEQYF. CDR3 nucleotides: TGTGCCAGCAGCCCCTATCTCGAGCAGTACTTC.

The genes are TRBV5-1 and TRBJ2-3; D possibly corresponds to TRBD1 (5 bases). V lost 4 bases and J lost 0, with 21 bases in between. CDR1 SGHRS and CDR2 YFSETQ come from the germline V gene. The CDR3 sequence is 18 residues long. The CDR3 bases are TGCGCCAGCAGCCTGAATCTTCGGACAATAACTAGCACAGATACGCAGTATTTT. This translates into CASSLNLRTITSTDTQYF.

The chain uses TRBV11-1 and TRBJ2-7; TRBD2 matches 7 bases. V lost 9 bases and J lost 3; bases outside the gene matches: 8. The CDR3 sequence is 13 residues long. The germline CDR1 and CDR2 sequences are SGHAT and FQDESV (reference sequence). The CDR3 DNA follows: TGTGCCAGTGGGAGGGCCTTACTCTACGAGCAGTACTTC. The encoded protein is CASGRALLYEQYF.

The genes are TRBV5-6 and TRBJ2-3; the match to TRBD1 covers 8 bases. Germline loops: CDR1 SGHDT, CDR2 YYEEEE. The CDR3 runs to 17 residues. With V trimmed by 3 bases and J by 5 bases, 14 bases remained unmatched. CDR3 DNA sequence: TGTGCCAGCAGCTCTACCGGGACAGGCGTATACGGAGATACGCAGTATTTT. Translating it yields CASSSTGTGVYGDTQYF. The complete variable domain, with remaining parts taken from reference TRBV5-6 and TRBJ2-3, reads DAGVTQSPTHLIKTRGQQVTLRCSPKSGHDTVSWYQQALGQGPQFIFQYYEEEERQRGNFPDRFSGHQFPNYSSELNVNALLLGDSALYLCASSSTGTGVYGDTQYFGPGTRLTVL.

The V gene is TRBV5-1, the J gene TRBJ1-4, with a tentative D call TRBD1 (5 bases). This CDR3 is 13 amino acids long. V was cut by 0 bases and J by 10 bases, with 10 bases left in between. CDR1 and CDR2 (germline): SGHRS, YFSETQ. Here the CDR3 reads CASSLEGVRKLFF. The CDR3, as DNA: TGCGCCAGCAGCTTGGAAGGGGTTAGAAAACTGTTTTTT.

This rearrangement joins TRBV6-5 to TRBJ1-2; TRBD1 agrees at 10 bases. Germline CDR1 reads MNHEY; CDR2 reads SVGAGI. V trimming: 6 bases; J trimming: 0 bases; junction bases outside the gene matches: 4. The CDR3 covers 15 residues. CDR3 nucleotides: TGTGCCAGCAGCAGGGACAGGGGATCTAACTATGGCTACACCTTC. Its protein is CASSRDRGSNYGYTF.

The chain links TRBV9 to TRBJ2-1, with 12 bases fitting TRBD2. CDR3 length equals 17 residues. Germline V gene sequence: CDR1 SGDLS, CDR2 YYNGEE. Trimming at V came to 1 base and at J to 8 bases, leaving 10 bases not matched to a gene. The CDR3 DNA sequence: TGTGCCAGCAGCGTATTGACTAGCGGGAGAGGTCTGGATGAGCAGTTCTTC. Its translation: CASSVLTSGRGLDEQFF. Full variable domain (missing parts from reference TRBV9 and TRBJ2-1): DSGVTQTPKHLITATGQRVTLRCSPRSGDLSVYWYQQSLDQGLQFLIQYYNGEERAKGNILERFSAQQFPDLHSELNLSSLELGDSALYFCASSVLTSGRGLDEQFFGPGTRLTVL.

The sample holds a few counts of this clone. The chain uses TRBV4-3 and TRBJ2-7; unclear D gene. V was clipped by 4 bases and J by 4 bases, with 17 bases between them. Germline lookup yields CDR1 LGHNA and CDR2 YSLEER. This CDR3 region has 15 residues. CDR3: CASSLDPGPRYEQYF. CDR3 nucleotides: TGCGCCAGCAGCCTAGATCCTGGCCCAAGATACGAGCAGTACTTC.

This clone was observed once. V and J are TRBV5-1 and TRBJ2-5; 10 bases line up with TRBD2. The germline V gene encodes CDR1 SGHRS and CDR2 YFSETQ. With 3 bases clipped from V and 5 bases from J, the junction kept 7 bases outside the gene matches. CDR3 length: 15 amino acids. CDR3 in amino acids: CASSSALAGWETQYF. The CDR3 nucleotides are TGCGCCAGCAGCTCTGCACTAGCGGGATGGGAGACCCAGTACTTC.

The chain employs TRBV28 and TRBJ2-1, with a weak D call TRBD2 (6 bases). Deletions cut 6 bases from V and 4 bases from J, with 10 bases between. CDR1 is MDHEN and CDR2 is SYDVKM in the germline V gene. This CDR3 is 13 amino acids long. CDR3 sequence: CASRHAGYNEQFF. The CDR3 bases are TGTGCCAGCAGGCACGCGGGATACAATGAGCAGTTCTTC.

The chain joins TRBV9 to TRBJ1-2; D possibly corresponds to TRBD1 (6 bases). V lost 0 bases to trimming and J lost 5 bases, with 14 bases between them. The CDR3 consists of 15 residues. Germline CDR1 reads SGDLS; CDR2 reads YYNGEE. For the CDR3, the DNA is TGTGCCAGCAGCGTAGATAACGGGGGGCCGTATGGCTACACCTTC. It yields the protein CASSVDNGGPYGYTF.

The CDR3 loop reads CASSLRRSGNQPQHF. CDR3 sequence (DNA): TGTGCCAGCAGTTTACGGCGAAGCGGCAATCAGCCCCAGCATTTT. This chain joins TRBV28 and TRBJ1-5; D is ambiguous. This CDR3 is 15 amino acids long. From germline, CDR1 is MDHEN and CDR2 SYDVKM. V was clipped by 2 bases and J by 2 bases, with 10 bases between them.